Sequencing of this T cell receptor beta chain was carried out in a study of identical twins. The germline V gene encodes CDR1 DFQATT and CDR2 SNEGSKA (reference sequence). Unmatched junction bases numbered 3, after V lost 2 bases and J lost 6 bases. The CDR3 spans 15 residues. This clonotype was seen a handful of times. Its antigen is unidentified. Whole-study results and caveats: There were fewer insertions in abundant cord blood beta clonotypes, but memory repertoires showed no such pattern.

MiXCR, run by TCRdb on the 5' RACE reads, gives a single entry per CDR3 protein. The sample contains 1.5 million to 2 million distinct CDR3 sequences, around 33% of which appear only once. Among all donors, each was a healthy Caucasian. V is TRBV20-1 and J is TRBJ2-1, with TRBD2 matching 14 bases. Input material: cord blood. This sequence originates from a newborn girl in good health. The CDR3 sequence is CSARLGLAGGNEQFF. The CDR3, as DNA: TGCAGTGCTAGATTAGGACTAGCGGGGGGCAATGAGCAGTTCTTC.